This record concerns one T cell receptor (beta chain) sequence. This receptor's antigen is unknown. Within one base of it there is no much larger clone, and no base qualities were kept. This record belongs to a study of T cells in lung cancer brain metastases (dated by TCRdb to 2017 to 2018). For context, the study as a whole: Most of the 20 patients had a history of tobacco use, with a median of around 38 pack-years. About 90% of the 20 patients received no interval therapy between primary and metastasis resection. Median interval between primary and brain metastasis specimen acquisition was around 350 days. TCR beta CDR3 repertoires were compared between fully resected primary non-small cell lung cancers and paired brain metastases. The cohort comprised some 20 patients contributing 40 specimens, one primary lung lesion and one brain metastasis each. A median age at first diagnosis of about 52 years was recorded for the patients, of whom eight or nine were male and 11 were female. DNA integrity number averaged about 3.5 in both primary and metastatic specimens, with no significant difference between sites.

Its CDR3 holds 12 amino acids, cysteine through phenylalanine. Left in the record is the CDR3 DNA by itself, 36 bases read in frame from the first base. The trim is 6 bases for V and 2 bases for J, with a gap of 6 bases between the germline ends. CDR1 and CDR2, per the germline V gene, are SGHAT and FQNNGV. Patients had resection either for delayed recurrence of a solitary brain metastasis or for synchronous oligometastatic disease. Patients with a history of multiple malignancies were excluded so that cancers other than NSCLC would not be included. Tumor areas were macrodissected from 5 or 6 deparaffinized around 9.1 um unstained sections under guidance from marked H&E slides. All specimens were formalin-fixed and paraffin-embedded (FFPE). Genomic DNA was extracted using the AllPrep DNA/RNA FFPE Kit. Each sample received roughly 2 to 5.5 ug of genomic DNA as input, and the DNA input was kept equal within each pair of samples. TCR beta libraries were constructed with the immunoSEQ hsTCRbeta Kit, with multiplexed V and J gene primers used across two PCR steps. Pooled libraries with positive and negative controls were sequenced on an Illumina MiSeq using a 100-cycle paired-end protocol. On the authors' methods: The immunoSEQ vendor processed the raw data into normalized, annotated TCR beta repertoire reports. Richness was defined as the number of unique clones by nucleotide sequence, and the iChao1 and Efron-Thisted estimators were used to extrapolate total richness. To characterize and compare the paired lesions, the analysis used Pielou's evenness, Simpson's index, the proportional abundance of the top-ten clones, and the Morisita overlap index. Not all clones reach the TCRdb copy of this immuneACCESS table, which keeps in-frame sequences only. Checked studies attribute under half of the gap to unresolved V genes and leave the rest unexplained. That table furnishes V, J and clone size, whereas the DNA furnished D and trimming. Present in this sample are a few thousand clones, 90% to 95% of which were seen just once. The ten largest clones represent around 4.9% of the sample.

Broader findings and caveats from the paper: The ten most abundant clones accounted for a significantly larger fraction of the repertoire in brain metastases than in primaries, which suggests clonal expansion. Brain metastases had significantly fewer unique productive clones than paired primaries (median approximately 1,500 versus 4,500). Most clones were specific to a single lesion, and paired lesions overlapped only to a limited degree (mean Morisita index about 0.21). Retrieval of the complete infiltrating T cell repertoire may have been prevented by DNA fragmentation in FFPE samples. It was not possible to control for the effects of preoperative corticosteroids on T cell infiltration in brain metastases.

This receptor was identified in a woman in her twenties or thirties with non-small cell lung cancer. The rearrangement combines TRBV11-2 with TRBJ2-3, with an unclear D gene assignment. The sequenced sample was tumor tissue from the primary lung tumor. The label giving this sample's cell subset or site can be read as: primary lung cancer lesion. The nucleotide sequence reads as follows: TGTGCCAGCAGGGTCCCCACAGATACGCAGTATTTT. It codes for CASRVPTDTQYF.